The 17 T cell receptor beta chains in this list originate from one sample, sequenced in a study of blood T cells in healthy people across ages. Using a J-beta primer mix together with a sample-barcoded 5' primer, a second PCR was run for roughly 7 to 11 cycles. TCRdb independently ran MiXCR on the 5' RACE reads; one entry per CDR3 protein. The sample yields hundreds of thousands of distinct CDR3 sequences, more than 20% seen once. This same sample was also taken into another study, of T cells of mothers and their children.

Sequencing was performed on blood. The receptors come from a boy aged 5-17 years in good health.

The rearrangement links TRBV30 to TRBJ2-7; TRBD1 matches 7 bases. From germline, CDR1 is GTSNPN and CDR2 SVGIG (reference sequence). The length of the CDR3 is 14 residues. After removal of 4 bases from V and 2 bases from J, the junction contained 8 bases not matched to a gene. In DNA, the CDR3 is TGTGCCTGGAATCGGGACAGTCTAACCTACGAGCAGTACTTC. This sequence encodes CAWNRDSLTYEQYF.

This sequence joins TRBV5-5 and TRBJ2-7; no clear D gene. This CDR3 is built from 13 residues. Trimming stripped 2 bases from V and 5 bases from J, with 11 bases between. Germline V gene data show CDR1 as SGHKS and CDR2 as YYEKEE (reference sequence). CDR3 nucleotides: TGTGCCAGCAGCTTCATAGGGCACGACGAGCAGTACTTC. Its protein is CASSFIGHDEQYF.

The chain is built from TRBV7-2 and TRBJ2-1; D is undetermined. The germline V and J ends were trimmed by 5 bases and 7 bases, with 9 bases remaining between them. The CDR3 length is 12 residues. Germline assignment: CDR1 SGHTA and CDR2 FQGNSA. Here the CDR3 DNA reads TGTGCCAGCAGCCCGCCCTTGAATGAGCAGTTCTTC. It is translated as CASSPPLNEQFF.

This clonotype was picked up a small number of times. In DNA, the CDR3 is TGCAGTGCTAGAGATGCGGGGAATCAGCCCCAGCATTTT. Its translation is CSARDAGNQPQHF. The V gene is TRBV20-1, the J gene TRBJ1-5, with unresolved D. The germline V gene has CDR1 DFQATT and CDR2 SNEGSKA (reference sequence). The CDR3 runs 13 residues. V was trimmed by 0 bases and J by 4 bases, leaving 7 bases between them.

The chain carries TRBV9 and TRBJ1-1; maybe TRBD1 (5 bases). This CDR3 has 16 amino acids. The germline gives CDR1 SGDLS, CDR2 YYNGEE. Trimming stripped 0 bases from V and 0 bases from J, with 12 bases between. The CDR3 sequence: CASSVAGQGVNTEAFF. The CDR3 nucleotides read TGTGCCAGCAGCGTAGCTGGCCAGGGTGTGAACACTGAAGCTTTCTTT.

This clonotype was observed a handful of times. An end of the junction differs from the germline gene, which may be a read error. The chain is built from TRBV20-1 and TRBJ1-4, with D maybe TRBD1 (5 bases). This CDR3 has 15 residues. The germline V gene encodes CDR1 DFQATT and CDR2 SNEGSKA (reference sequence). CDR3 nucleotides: TGCAGTGCTGCCGGGACGGCCAAGACTAGTGAAAAACTGTTTTTT. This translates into CSAAGTAKTSEKLFF.

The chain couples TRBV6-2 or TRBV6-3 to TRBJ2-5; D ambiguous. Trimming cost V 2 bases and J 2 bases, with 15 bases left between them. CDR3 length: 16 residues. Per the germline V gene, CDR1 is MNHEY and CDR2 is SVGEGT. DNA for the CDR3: TGTGCCAGCAGTTACACCCAACCTGGGTCACAAGAGACCCAGTACTTC. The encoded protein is CASSYTQPGSQETQYF.

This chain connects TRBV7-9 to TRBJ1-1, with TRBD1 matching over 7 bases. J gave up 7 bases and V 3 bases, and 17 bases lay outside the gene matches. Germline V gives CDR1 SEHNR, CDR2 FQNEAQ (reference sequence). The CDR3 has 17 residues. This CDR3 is CASSLGGVEGAHIEAFF. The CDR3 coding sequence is TGTGCCAGCAGCTTGGGGGGTGTGGAGGGGGCTCACATTGAAGCTTTCTTT.

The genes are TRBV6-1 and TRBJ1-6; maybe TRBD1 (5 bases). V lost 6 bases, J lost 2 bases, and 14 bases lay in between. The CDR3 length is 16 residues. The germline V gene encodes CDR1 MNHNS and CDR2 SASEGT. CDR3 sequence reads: CASRRGGGTYNSPLHF. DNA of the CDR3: TGTGCCAGCAGGCGCGGGGGAGGGACCTATAATTCACCCCTCCACTTT.

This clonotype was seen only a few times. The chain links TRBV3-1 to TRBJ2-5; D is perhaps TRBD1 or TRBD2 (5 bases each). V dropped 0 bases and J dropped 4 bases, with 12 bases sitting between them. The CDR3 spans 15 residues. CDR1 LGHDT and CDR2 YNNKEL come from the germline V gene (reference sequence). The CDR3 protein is CASSQEPGTSETQYF. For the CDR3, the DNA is TGTGCCAGCAGCCAAGAGCCCGGGACGTCAGAGACCCAGTACTTC.

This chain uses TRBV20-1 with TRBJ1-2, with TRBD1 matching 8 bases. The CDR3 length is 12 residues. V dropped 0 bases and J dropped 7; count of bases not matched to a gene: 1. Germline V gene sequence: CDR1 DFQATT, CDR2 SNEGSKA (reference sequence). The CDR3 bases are TGCAGTGCTAGAGACAGGGGGCGTGGCTACACCTTC. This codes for CSARDRGRGYTF.

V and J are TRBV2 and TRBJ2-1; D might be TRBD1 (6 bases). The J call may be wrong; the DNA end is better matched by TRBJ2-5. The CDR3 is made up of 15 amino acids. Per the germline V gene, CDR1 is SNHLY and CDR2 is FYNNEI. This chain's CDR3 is CASNSGGVVSEAQYF. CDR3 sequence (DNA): TGTGCCAGCAACTCTGGGGGCGTTGTGTCTGAGGCCCAGTACTTC.

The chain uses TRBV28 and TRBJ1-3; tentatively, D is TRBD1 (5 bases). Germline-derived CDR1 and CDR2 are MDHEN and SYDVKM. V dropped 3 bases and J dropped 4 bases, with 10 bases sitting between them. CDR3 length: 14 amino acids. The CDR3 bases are TGTGCCAGCAGTTTTGGGGGGAACGGAAACACCATATATTTT. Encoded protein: CASSFGGNGNTIYF.

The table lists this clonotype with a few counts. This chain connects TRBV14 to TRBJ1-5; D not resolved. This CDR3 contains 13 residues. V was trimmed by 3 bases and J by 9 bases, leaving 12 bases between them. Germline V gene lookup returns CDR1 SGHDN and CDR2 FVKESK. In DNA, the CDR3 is TGTGCCAGCAGCCAGACACGGACCGGGCCCCAGCATTTT. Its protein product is CASSQTRTGPQHF.

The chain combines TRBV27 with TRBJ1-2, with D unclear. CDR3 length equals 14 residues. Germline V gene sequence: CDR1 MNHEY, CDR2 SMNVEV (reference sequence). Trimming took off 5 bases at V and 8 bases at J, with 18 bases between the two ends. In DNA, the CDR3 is TGTGCCAGCAGTCCCCTAGAAGGGTATTTGGGCTACACCTTC. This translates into CASSPLEGYLGYTF.

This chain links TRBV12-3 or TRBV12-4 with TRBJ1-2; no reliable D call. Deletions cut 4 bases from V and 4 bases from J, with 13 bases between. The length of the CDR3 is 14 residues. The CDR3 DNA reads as TGTGCCAGCAGTTCCTCAGGCTGGACCTATGGCTACACCTTC. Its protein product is CASSSSGWTYGYTF.

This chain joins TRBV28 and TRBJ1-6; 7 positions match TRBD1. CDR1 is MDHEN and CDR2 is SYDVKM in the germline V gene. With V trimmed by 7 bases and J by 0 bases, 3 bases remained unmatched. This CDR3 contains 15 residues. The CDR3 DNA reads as TGTGCCAGCAATGGGGACAGCTCCTATAATTCACCCCTCCACTTT. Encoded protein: CASNGDSSYNSPLHF.